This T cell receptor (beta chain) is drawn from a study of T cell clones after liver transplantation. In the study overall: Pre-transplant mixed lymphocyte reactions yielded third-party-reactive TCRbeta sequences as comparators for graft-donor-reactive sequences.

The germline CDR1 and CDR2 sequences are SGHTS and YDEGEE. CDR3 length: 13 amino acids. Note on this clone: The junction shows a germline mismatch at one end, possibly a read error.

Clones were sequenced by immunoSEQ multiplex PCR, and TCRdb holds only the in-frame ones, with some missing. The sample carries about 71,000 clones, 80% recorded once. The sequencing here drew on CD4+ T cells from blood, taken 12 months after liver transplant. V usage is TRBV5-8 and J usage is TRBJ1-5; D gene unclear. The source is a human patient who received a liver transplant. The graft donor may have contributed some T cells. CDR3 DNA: TGTGCCAGCACCTTGGTCCGCGGGCAGCCCCAGCATTTT. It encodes CASTLVRGQPQHF.